The clone carrying this T cell receptor (beta chain) has at least ten counts. V shed 7 bases and J shed 0 bases, with 9 bases lying between them. Germline V gene data show CDR1 as SNHLY and CDR2 as FYNNEI. There are 14 residues in the CDR3. Time point defined: newly diagnosed GD, antithyroid drugs for less than 3 months. Researchers made the TCR library from RNA that was extracted from PBMCs. Arm-PCR of CDR3 regions and iRepertoire HTBI primers were the basis on which TCR beta libraries were built. TCRdb used MiXCR to reprocess the multiplex PCR reads, holding one entry per CDR3 protein. The sample consists of about 400,000 distinct CDR3 sequences, over 14% of them appearing once. This sample is part of a study of regulatory T cells in long-lasting Graves disease. The sample was also reused in another study, on T cells in Graves' hyperthyroidism and ophthalmopathy.

The sample consisted of peripheral blood mononuclear cells (PBMCs), taken at new diagnosis, from a patient treated with antithyroid drugs. The source is a woman between 40 and 50 years old with Graves disease. The chain links TRBV2 to TRBJ1-4, with D possibly being TRBD1 (6 bases). The chain's CDR3 is CASTRTATNEKLFF. The CDR3, as DNA: TGTGCCAGCACCAGGACAGCAACTAATGAAAAACTGTTTTTT. Together with reference TRBV2 and TRBJ1-4, the CDR3 gives the full variable domain: EPEVTQTPSHQVTQMGQEVILRCVPISNHLYFYWYRQILGQKVEFLVSFYNNEISEKSEIFDDQFSVERPDGSNFTLKIRSTKLEDSAMYFCASTRTATNEKLFFGSGTQLSVL.